What follows is one T cell receptor beta chain and its context. This entry is derived from a study of shared clonotypes between healthy human individuals. At the level of the study: Serving as donors were two women and a few men, whose ages spanned 18 to 49.

TCRdb's copy holds only in-frame clones and misses some; the assay was immunoSEQ multiplex PCR. The sample lists about 1,900,000 clones; about 95% were seen once. Naive CD8 cells comprised CD45RO-negative, CCR7-positively selected cells, excluding terminally differentiated effector memory CD45RA+ cells. This sequence originates from a man between 18 and 29 years old in good health. Specimen: naive CD8+ T cells sorted from blood.

In DNA, the CDR3 is TGTGCCATCTGCCCATCACGGGGAGGGGGCACAGATACGCAGTATTTT. Its translation: CAICPSRGGGTDTQYF. V usage is TRBV6-6 and J usage is TRBJ2-3; 7 nucleotides match TRBD2. The CDR3 runs 16 residues. CDR1 and CDR2 from the germline V gene are MNHNY and SVGAGI (reference sequence). V was pared by 10 bases and J by 1 base, with 14 bases of the junction left unmatched.